One T cell receptor beta chain is described in this entry. Antigen unknown. The junction shows a germline mismatch at one end, possibly a read error. The entry originates in a study of read filtering for tumor transcriptome and immune sequencing. Study context: Revised staging placed 8 or 9 patients in R-ISS I, about 16 in II, 6 or 7 in III. Per sample, TCR-region reads ranged about 4 to 11 million by IR-seq, roughly 85 to 1,300 by RNA-seq. Whole-study results and caveats: IR-seq captured clonotypes deeper and more reliably than RNA-seq. Sorted CD138-negative bone marrow cells were not purified T cells.

Germline V CDR1 and CDR2: SGHVS, FNYEAQ. This CDR3 contains 15 residues. Molecular barcoded adaptors covering alpha/delta and beta/gamma chains were used on around 400 ng RNA. TCRdb re-analysed the reads in MiXCR, keeping a single row per CDR3 protein. Among about 24,000 distinct CDR3 sequences, approximately 23% were seen once, and the ten largest hold around 52%. The chain couples TRBV7-6 to TRBJ2-1; 10 bases match TRBD2. The clonotype was recovered from a donor at least 40 years old with multiple myeloma. The material sequenced was a population of CD138-negative cells sorted from bone marrow. For the CDR3, the DNA is TGTGCCAGCAGCCTAGCACGGACTAGCGGTGGCGAGCAGCTCTTC. It codes for CASSLARTSGGEQLF.